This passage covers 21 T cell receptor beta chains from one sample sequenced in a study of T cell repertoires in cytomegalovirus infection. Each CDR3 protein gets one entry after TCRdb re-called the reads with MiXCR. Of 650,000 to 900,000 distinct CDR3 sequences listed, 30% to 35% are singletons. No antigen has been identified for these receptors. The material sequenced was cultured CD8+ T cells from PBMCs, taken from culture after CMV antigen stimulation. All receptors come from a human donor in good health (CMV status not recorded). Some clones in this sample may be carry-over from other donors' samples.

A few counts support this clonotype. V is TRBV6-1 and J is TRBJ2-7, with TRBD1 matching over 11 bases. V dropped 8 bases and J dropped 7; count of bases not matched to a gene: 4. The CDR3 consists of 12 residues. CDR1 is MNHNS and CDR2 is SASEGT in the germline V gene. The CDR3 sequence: CASRDRGFEQYV. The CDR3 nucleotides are TGTGCCAGCCGGGACAGGGGGTTTGAGCAGTACGTC.

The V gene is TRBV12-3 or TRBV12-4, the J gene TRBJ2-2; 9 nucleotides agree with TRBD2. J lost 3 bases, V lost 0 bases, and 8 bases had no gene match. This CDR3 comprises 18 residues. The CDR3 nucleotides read TGTGCCAGCAGTTTAGCCCCCCGTAGCGGGGGCGACACCGGGGAGCTGTTTTTT. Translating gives CASSLAPRSGGDTGELFF.

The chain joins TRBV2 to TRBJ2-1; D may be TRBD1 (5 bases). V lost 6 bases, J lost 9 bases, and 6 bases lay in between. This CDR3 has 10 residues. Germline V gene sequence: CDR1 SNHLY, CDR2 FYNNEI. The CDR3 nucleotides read TGTGCCAGCAGGGGGCTTGAGCAGTTCTTC. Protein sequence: CASRGLEQFF.

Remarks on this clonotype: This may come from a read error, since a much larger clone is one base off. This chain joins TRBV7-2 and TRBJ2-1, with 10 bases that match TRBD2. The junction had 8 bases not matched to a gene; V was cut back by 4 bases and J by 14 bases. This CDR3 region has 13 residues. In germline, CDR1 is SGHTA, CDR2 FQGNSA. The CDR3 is CASSWGASGGEFF. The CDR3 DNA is TGTGCCAGCAGCTGGGGGGCTAGCGGGGGTGAGTTCTTC.

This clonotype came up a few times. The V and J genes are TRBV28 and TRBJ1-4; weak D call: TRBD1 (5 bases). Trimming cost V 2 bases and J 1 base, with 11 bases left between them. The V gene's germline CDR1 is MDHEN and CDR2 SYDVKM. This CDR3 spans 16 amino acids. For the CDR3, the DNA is TGTGCCAGCAGTTTAGGTCGGAGGGGAACTAATGAAAAACTGTTTTTT. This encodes CASSLGRRGTNEKLFF.

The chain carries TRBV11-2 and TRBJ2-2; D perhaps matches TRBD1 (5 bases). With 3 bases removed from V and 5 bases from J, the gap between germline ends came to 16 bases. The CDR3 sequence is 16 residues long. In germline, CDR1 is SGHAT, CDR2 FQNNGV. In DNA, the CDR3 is TGTGCCAGCAGCTTCCCTGGGGCGGTGACTACCGGGGAGCTGTTTTTT. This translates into CASSFPGAVTTGELFF.

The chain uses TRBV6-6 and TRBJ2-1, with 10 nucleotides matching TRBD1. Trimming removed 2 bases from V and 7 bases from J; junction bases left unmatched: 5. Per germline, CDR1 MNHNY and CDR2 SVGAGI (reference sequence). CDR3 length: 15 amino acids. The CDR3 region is CASSYGQGVLNEQFF. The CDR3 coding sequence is TGTGCCAGCAGTTACGGACAGGGGGTGTTGAATGAGCAGTTCTTC.

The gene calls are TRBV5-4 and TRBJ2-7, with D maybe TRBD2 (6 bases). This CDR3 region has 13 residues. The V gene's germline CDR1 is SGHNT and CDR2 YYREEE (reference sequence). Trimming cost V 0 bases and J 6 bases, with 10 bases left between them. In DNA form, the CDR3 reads TGTGCCAGCAGCTTGGCAGTGGGAGGCGAGCAGTACGTC. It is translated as CASSLAVGGEQYV.

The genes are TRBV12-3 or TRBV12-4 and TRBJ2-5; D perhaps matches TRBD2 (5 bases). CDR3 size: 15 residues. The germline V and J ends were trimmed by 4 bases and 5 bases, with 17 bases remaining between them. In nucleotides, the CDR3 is TGTGCCAGCAGTTGGGTCGGGCTAGCAGAGGAGACCCAGTACTTC. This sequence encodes CASSWVGLAEETQYF.

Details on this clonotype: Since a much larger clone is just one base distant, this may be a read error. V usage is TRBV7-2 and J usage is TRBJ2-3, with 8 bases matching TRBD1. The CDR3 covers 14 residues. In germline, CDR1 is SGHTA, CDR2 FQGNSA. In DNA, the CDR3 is TGTGTCGGATCGACAGGGGCCCGCACAGATACGCAGTATTTT. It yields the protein CVGSTGARTDTQYF.

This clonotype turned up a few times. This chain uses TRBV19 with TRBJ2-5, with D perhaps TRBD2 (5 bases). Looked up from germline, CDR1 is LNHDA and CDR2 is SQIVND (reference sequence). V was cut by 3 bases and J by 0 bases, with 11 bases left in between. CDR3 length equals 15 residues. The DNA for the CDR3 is TGTGCCAGTAGTATCCCGGGAAGCAACCAAGAGACCCAGTACTTC. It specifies CASSIPGSNQETQYF. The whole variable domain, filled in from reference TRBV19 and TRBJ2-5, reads DGGITQSPKYLFRKEGQNVTLSCEQNLNHDAMYWYRQDPGQGLRLIYYSQIVNDFQKGDIAEGYSVSREKKESFPLTVTSAQKNPTAFYLCASSIPGSNQETQYFGPGTRLLVL.

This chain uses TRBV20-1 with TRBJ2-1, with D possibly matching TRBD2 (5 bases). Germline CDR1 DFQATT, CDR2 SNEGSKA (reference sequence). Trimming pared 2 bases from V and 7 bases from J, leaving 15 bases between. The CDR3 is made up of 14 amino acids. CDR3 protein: CSARPDSPGNEQFF. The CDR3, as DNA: TGCAGTGCTAGACCCGATAGCCCGGGGAATGAGCAGTTCTTC.

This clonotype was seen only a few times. The CDR3 sequence is CASSSVSSPLHF. CDR3 in DNA: TGTGCCAGCAGTTCGGTCTCGTCCCCCCTCCACTTT. This rearrangement joins TRBV12-3 or TRBV12-4 to TRBJ1-6; no firm D call. CDR3 length: 12 amino acids. V lost 4 bases and J 13 bases, leaving 11 bases between the germline ends.

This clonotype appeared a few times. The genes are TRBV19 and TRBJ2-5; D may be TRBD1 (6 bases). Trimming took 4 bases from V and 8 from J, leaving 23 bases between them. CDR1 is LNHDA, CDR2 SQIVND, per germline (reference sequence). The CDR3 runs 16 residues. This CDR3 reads CASSTQRDTQLPTQYF. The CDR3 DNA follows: TGTGCCAGTAGTACTCAACGGGACACCCAACTTCCTACCCAGTACTTC.

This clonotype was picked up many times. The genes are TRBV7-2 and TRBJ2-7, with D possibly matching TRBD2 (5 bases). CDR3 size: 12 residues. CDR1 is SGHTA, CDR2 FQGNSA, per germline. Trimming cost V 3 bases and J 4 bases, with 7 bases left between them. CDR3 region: CASSLEAYEQYF. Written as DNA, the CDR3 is TGTGCCAGCAGCTTGGAGGCTTACGAGCAGTACTTC.

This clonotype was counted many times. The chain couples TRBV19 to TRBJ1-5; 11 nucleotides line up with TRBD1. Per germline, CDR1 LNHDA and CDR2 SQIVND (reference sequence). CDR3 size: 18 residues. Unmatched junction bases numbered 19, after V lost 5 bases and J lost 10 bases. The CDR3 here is CASSPPDRGRFLDKPQHF. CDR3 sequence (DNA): TGTGCCAGTAGTCCCCCGGACAGGGGGCGATTCTTAGATAAACCCCAGCATTTT. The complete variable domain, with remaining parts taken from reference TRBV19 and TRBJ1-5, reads DGGITQSPKYLFRKEGQNVTLSCEQNLNHDAMYWYRQDPGQGLRLIYYSQIVNDFQKGDIAEGYSVSREKKESFPLTVTSAQKNPTAFYLCASSPPDRGRFLDKPQHFGDGTRLSIL.

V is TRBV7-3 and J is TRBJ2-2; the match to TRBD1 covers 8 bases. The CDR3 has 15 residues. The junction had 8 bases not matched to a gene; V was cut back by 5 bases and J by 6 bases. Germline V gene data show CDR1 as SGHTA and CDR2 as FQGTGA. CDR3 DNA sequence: TGTGCCAGCAGCCAGACAGGGGCGCTCGCCGGGGAGCTGTTTTTT. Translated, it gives CASSQTGALAGELFF.

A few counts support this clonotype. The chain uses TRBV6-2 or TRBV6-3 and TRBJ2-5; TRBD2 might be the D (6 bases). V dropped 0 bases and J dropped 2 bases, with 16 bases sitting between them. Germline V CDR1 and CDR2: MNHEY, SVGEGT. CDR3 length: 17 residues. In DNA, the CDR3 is TGTGCCAGCAGTTACTCTCCAGGGCGCGGGGCACAAGAGACCCAGTACTTC. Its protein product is CASSYSPGRGAQETQYF.

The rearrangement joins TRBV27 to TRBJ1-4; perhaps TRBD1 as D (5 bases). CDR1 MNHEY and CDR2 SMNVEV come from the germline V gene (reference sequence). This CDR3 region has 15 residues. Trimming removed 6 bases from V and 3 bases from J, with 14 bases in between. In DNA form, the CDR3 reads TGTGCCAGCAGACCTCTAGGGACTGCTAATGAAAAACTGTTTTTT. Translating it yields CASRPLGTANEKLFF.

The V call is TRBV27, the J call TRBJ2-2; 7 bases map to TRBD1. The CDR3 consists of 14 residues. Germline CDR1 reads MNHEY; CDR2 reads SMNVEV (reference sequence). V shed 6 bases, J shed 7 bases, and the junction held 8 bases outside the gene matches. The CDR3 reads CASSPYRGNGELFF. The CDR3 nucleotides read TGTGCCAGCAGCCCATACAGGGGTAACGGGGAGCTGTTTTTT.

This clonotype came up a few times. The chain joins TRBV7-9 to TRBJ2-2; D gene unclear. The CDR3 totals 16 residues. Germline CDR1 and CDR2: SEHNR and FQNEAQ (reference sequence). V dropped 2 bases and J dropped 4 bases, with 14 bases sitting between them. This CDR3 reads CASSLKTHWGTGELFF. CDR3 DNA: TGTGCCAGCAGCTTAAAGACCCACTGGGGCACCGGGGAGCTGTTTTTT.